This T cell receptor (beta chain) derives from a study of shared clonotypes between healthy human individuals (dated by TCRdb to the early 2020s). At the level of the whole study: A few men and two women, aged 18 to 49 years, made up the cohort. To estimate repertoire size and how much clonotype sharing occurs between individuals, the study deeply sequenced the blood TCR repertoires of five healthy adults. Different laboratories and diverse techniques were used to prepare libraries and sequence TCR repertoires, to increase sequencing depth and limit assay-specific biases. Each donor's leukapheresis produced roughly between about 0.8 and 10 billion PBMCs.

A word on this clone: Its cognate antigen has yet to be identified. One end of the junction varies from germline; a read error may be responsible.

The CDR3, cysteine through phenylalanine, is 16 amino acids long. This entry keeps only the CDR3 DNA: 48 bases, framed from base 1. The CDR1 and CDR2 encoded by the germline V gene are SGHTA and FQGTGA. TCR CDR3 regions were amplified from genomic DNA by multiplex PCR using the deep immunoSEQ assay. Genomic DNA extracted from each cell subset was distributed evenly over all wells of several immunoSEQ 96-well plates, and each plate served as one replicate. For unsorted PBMC, about 270 ng of genomic DNA, equivalent to 30,000 to 35,000 T cell genomes, went into each replicate PCR. Unsorted PBMC genomic DNA was sequenced across ten immunoSEQ deep assay plates. Purified libraries were measured with a Qubit 3.0 fluorometer, size-checked on a Bioanalyzer 2100, and measured again with the KAPA Library Quantification kit. Every immunoSEQ 96-well plate was sequenced on a separate single-read 150-cycle Illumina NextSeq 550 flow cell. Per the authors' processing: Because the immunoSEQ output included only junctional sequences and no quality scores, the filtering could not be the same as the filtering used for full-length reads. Sequences were annotated with PyIR, a Python wrapper for IgBLAST v1.9, and V/J genes and CDR3 were assigned using IMGT germline references. Reads were removed for weak V/J assignments (E-value above 1e-6), missing CDR3, stop codons, out-of-frame junctions, or ambiguous translated residues. V3J clonotypes were defined as sequences sharing the same inferred V gene, J gene, and CDR3 amino acid sequence. Percentage overlap between repertoires was computed as shared unique clonotypes divided by the size of the smaller repertoire. Three approaches were used to assess repertoire richness: RTK rarefaction, the Chao1 estimator, and Recon v2.1 estimates of unobserved clonotypes. TCRdb carries this immuneACCESS record with in-frame sequences only. Its versions omit some clonotypes, under half of them owing to an unresolved V gene in the studies checked, with the rest unexplained. That table gives V, J and clone size, and the DNA gave D and trimming. Here the sample has more than 400,000 clones; over 70% occur a single time. The ten biggest clones cover over 9.5% of the sample.

Healthy HIV-negative adults with no recently reported acute infections or vaccinations were included as donors. Only Caucasian adults living in Nashville, Tennessee, USA were represented among the donors. In the unsorted samples, 90 million to 100 million PBMCs were counted, and genomic DNA was extracted using the QIAamp DNA Blood Mini kit. Blood was obtained by leukapheresis, after which PBMCs were separated by Ficoll-Histopaque density gradient centrifugation and cryopreserved in liquid nitrogen vapor phase. General study outcomes and caveats: Pairwise subsampling indicated that sequencing depth was expected to affect the degree of clonotype sharing among donors. Because the study included only a small number of donors, the genetic and exposure-history diversity represented was limited. Only blood was sampled, and tissue TCR repertoires likely differ from those in blood.

The V and J genes are TRBV7-3 and TRBJ2-2, with TRBD1 as a weak D call on 5 bases. The sample comprised PBMCs. The source is a middle-aged woman in good health. Some clones in this sample may be carry-over from other donors' samples. In nucleotides, the sequence is TGTGCCAGCAGCTCGACAGTGTTTGCATCCACCGTGGAGCTGTTTTTT. Its coded protein is CASSSTVFASTVELFF.